This passage covers 22 T cell receptor beta chains from one sample sequenced in a study of blood T cell repertoires in COVID-19. The table came from immunoSEQ multiplex PCR; TCRdb's copy has only in-frame clones and leaves some out. The table shows fewer than 600,000 clones, with 70% to 90% occurring only once. Sequences were obtained from PBMCs or T cells enriched from blood (not recorded which). These receptors all stem from a woman aged 40 to 49 who had recovered from COVID-19.

J is TRBJ1-2 and V is TRBV9; D is ambiguous. The V end was cut by 3 bases, the J end by 8 bases, with 11 bases between. The CDR3 is 12 amino acids. Germline V gene lookup returns CDR1 SGDLS and CDR2 YYNGEE. CDR3 region: CASSASLYGYTF. The CDR3 DNA is TGTGCCAGCAGCGCAAGCCTTTACGGCTACACCTTC.

The V and J genes are TRBV2 and TRBJ2-2; 8 positions match TRBD2. The CDR3 is 16 residues long. In germline, CDR1 is SNHLY, CDR2 FYNNEI. The trim removed 5 bases at V and 2 bases at J, leaving 7 bases unmatched. CDR3 residues: CASSLSGNVNTGELFF. The CDR3 nucleotides are TGTGCCAGCAGTCTTAGCGGGAACGTCAACACCGGGGAGCTGTTTTTT.

The gene calls are TRBV5-8 and TRBJ1-2, with 8 bases aligning to TRBD1. V shed 4 bases and J 5 bases; nucleotides not matched to a gene: 13. Per the germline V gene, CDR1 is SGHTS and CDR2 is YDEGEE. The CDR3 is made up of 16 amino acids. CDR3 coding DNA: TGTGCCAGCAGCCAATCGCCGGGGAGGACAGGGTATGGCTACACCTTC. Encoded protein: CASSQSPGRTGYGYTF.

The chain joins TRBV10-3 to TRBJ2-2; no reliable D call. The V end lost 9 bases, the J end lost 3 bases, and 8 bases lay between the germline ends. The CDR3 runs 12 residues. From germline, CDR1 is ENHRY and CDR2 SYGVKD. The CDR3 here is CAIRQYTGELFF. The CDR3 DNA is TGTGCCATTAGACAATACACCGGGGAGCTGTTTTTT.

V usage is TRBV19 and J usage is TRBJ1-2; the D gene is possibly TRBD1 (6 bases). The CDR3 contains 14 residues. Germline CDR1 LNHDA, CDR2 SQIVND (reference sequence). The V and J ends lost 4 bases and 3 bases respectively, with 12 bases between them. The CDR3 sequence is CASSTQGRDYGYTF. The CDR3 DNA is TGTGCCAGTAGTACACAGGGCCGGGACTATGGCTACACCTTC.

The rearrangement uses TRBV6-4 and TRBJ2-5, with D hard to call. Trimming shortened V by 2 bases and J by 7 bases, and 5 bases separated the two germline ends. The CDR3 runs to 11 residues. Germline V gene sequence: CDR1 MRHNA, CDR2 SNTAGT. As DNA, the CDR3 is TGTGCCAGCAGTGACCATTGGACCCAGTACTTC. Translated: CASSDHWTQYF.

V is TRBV2 and J is TRBJ1-2; 8 nucleotides line up with TRBD1. The CDR3 runs to 14 residues. The germline CDR1 and CDR2 sequences are SNHLY and FYNNEI. V lost 6 bases to trimming and J lost 6 bases; unmatched junction nucleotides: 9. The CDR3 region is CASRGQGGRDGYTF. The CDR3 nucleotides are TGTGCCAGCAGAGGACAGGGAGGAAGGGATGGCTACACCTTC. Full variable domain (remainder filled in from reference TRBV2 and TRBJ1-2): EPEVTQTPSHQVTQMGQEVILRCVPISNHLYFYWYRQILGQKVEFLVSFYNNEISEKSEIFDDQFSVERPDGSNFTLKIRSTKLEDSAMYFCASRGQGGRDGYTFGSGTRLTVV.

The chain is built from TRBV5-6 and TRBJ1-5; D unclear. The germline gives CDR1 SGHDT, CDR2 YYEEEE. This CDR3 is 12 amino acids long. V was trimmed by 1 base and J by 4 bases, leaving 3 bases between them. In nucleotides, the CDR3 is TGTGCCAGCAGCTTGTTAAATCAGCCCCAGCATTTT. Its translation: CASSLLNQPQHF.

This clone was seen a single time. The J gene is TRBJ1-2, the V gene TRBV6-5; TRBD1 agrees at 8 bases. V lost 6 bases to trimming and J lost 8 bases; unmatched junction nucleotides: 14. The CDR3 runs 15 residues. The germline CDR1 and CDR2 sequences are MNHEY and SVGAGI. The CDR3, as DNA: TGTGCCAGCAGACCCCTCGCCCAGGGGGCACGGGGCTACACCTTC. It translates to CASRPLAQGARGYTF.

This chain joins TRBV6-5 and TRBJ2-3; D call uncertain. This CDR3 region has 14 residues. V lost 5 bases to trimming and J lost 4 bases, with 13 bases between them. CDR1 MNHEY and CDR2 SVGAGI come from the germline V gene. The CDR3 nucleotides read TGTGCCAGCAGTCCAGCAGGAAGTCCAGATACGCAGTATTTT. It codes for CASSPAGSPDTQYF.

V usage is TRBV5-1 and J usage is TRBJ1-2, with D perhaps matching TRBD1 (6 bases). Germline V gives CDR1 SGHRS, CDR2 YFSETQ. The V end lost 2 bases, the J end lost 2 bases, and 13 bases lay between the germline ends. This CDR3 comprises 15 residues. CDR3 nucleotides: TGCGCCAGCAGCTTACAGGGAGAACCCAACTATGGCTACACCTTC. Amino acid sequence: CASSLQGEPNYGYTF.

The V call is TRBV15, the J call TRBJ1-3; D call uncertain. This CDR3 is built from 14 residues. V was trimmed by 1 base and J by 1 base, leaving 5 bases between them. In germline, CDR1 is LNHNV, CDR2 YYDKDF (reference sequence). The CDR3: CATSRGSSGNTIYF. The CDR3, as DNA: TGTGCCACCAGCAGAGGCAGTTCTGGAAACACCATATATTTT.

This clone showed up just once. The rearrangement uses TRBV10-1 and TRBJ1-2; 7 bases fit TRBD1. CDR3 length equals 13 residues. Germline V lookup: CDR1 WNHNN, CDR2 SYGVQD (reference sequence). J gave up 4 bases and V 4 bases, and 3 bases lay outside the gene matches. CDR3 loop: CASSAGQTYGYTF. CDR3 nucleotide sequence: TGCGCCAGCAGTGCGGGACAGACCTATGGCTACACCTTC.

The rearrangement links TRBV25-1 to TRBJ1-1; TRBD1 might be the D (5 bases). The CDR3 totals 13 residues. Germline CDR1 MGHDK, CDR2 SYGVNS. Trimming cost V 5 bases and J 4 bases, with 11 bases left between them. CDR3 nucleotide sequence: TGTGCCAGCAGTTTGGTGGGGGGCACTGAAGCTTTCTTT. Its protein product is CASSLVGGTEAFF.

The chain combines TRBV11-3 with TRBJ2-7; TRBD2 matches at 8 bases. The length of the CDR3 is 14 residues. V shed 5 bases and J 4 bases; nucleotides not matched to a gene: 7. Germline values: CDR1 SGHNT, CDR2 YENEEA. The CDR3 loop is CASSLLSGGYEQYF. In nucleotides, the CDR3 is TGTGCCAGCAGCCTCCTTTCGGGGGGGTACGAGCAGTACTTC.

The CDR3 is CASSPRRTSEAFF. CDR3 DNA: TGTGCCAGCAGCCCCAGACGGACATCTGAAGCTTTCTTT. This rearrangement joins TRBV6-5 to TRBJ1-1, with D possibly TRBD1 on 5 matching bases. Deletions cut 6 bases from V and 6 bases from J, with 14 bases between. CDR3 length: 13 amino acids. CDR1 and CDR2 from the germline V gene are MNHEY and SVGAGI.

This chain uses TRBV4-2 with TRBJ2-1; tentative D call: TRBD2 (5 bases). This CDR3 has 14 amino acids. Germline values: CDR1 LGHNA, CDR2 YNFKEQ. V lost 0 bases and J 4 bases, leaving 7 bases between the germline ends. The CDR3 region has the DNA TGTGCCAGCAGCCAAGATAGAGGGTACAATGAGCAGTTCTTC. It yields the protein CASSQDRGYNEQFF.

V usage is TRBV24-1 and J usage is TRBJ1-5, with TRBD1 as a possible D gene (5 bases). Germline V gives CDR1 KGHDR, CDR2 SFDVKD. CDR3 length equals 14 residues. The V and J ends lost 6 bases and 4 bases respectively, with 12 bases between them. The CDR3 loop reads CATSQHGQNQPQHF. In nucleotides, the CDR3 is TGTGCCACCAGTCAGCACGGACAAAATCAGCCCCAGCATTTT.

V and J are TRBV16 and TRBJ1-3; maybe TRBD1 (5 bases). The germline V gene has CDR1 KGHSY and CDR2 FQNENV. Trimming took off 1 base at V and 4 bases at J, with 11 bases between the two ends. The length of the CDR3 is 15 residues. CDR3 in amino acids: CASSQWRGTGNTIYF. CDR3 bases: TGTGCCAGCAGCCAATGGCGGGGGACGGGAAACACCATATATTTT.

The V and J genes are TRBV15 and TRBJ1-2; D call uncertain. Germline V gives CDR1 LNHNV, CDR2 YYDKDF (reference sequence). The V end lost 3 bases, the J end lost 2 bases, and 13 bases lay between the germline ends. The CDR3 extends over 15 amino acids. CDR3 protein: CATSSPLEANYGYTF. The CDR3 coding sequence is TGTGCCACCAGCAGCCCCCTCGAGGCGAACTATGGCTACACCTTC.

CDR3 DNA: TGTGCCAGCAGCTTATTCGGGGAGCTAGGGCCCCAGCATTTT. It is translated as CASSLFGELGPQHF. The V and J genes are TRBV7-2 and TRBJ1-5; D remains ambiguous. The CDR3 loop spans 14 amino acids. V lost 2 bases, J lost 9 bases, and 14 bases lay in between. In germline, CDR1 is SGHTA, CDR2 FQGNSA.

J is TRBJ2-3 and V is TRBV7-2; D remains ambiguous. There are 13 residues in the CDR3. Germline V gene lookup returns CDR1 SGHTA and CDR2 FQGNSA. The germline V and J ends were trimmed by 6 bases and 0 bases, with 7 bases remaining between them. The CDR3 loop is CASSFSSTDTQYF. CDR3 in DNA: TGTGCCAGCAGTTTTTCGAGCACAGATACGCAGTATTTT. The full variable domain, completed using reference TRBV7-2 and TRBJ2-3, is GAGVSQSPSNKVTEKGKDVELRCDPISGHTALYWYRQSLGQGLEFLIYFQGNSAPDKSGLPSDRFSAERTGGSVSTLTIQRTQQEDSAVYLCASSFSSTDTQYFGPGTRLTVL.